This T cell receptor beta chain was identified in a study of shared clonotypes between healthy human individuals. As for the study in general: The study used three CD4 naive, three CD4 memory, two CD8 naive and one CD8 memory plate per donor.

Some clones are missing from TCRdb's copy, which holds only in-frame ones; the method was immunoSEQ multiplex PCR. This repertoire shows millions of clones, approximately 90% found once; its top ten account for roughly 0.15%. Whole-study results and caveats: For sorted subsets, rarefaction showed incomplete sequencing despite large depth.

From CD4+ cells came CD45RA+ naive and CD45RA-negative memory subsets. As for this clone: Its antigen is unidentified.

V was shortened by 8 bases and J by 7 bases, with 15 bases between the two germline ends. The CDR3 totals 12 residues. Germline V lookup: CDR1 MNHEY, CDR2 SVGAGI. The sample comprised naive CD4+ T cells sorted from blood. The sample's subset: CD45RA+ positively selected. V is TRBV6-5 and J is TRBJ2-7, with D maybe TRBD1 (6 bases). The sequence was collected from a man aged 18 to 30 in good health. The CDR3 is CASATGSREQYF. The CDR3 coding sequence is TGTGCCAGCGCGACAGGTTCGAGAGAGCAGTACTTC.